This T cell receptor beta chain is from a study of OX40 agonist ivuxolimab in advanced cancers. For the study at large: Ivuxolimab doses were 0.01, 0.1, 0.3, 1.5, 3 or 10 mg/kg every 2 weeks. Findings and limits, study-wide: Determination of antigen specificity was not performed for the expanded peripheral T cells.

Trimming stripped 5 bases from V and 4 bases from J, with 11 bases between. Germline CDR1 SEHNR, CDR2 FQNEAQ (reference sequence). The CDR3 totals 13 residues. In the case of this clone: Its antigen is unknown.

The repertoire was sequenced with immunoSEQ multiplex PCR; TCRdb's copy has only in-frame clones and lacks some. The sample shows around 100,000 clones, 75% to 95% of them seen only once. This clonotype was sampled from an adult with an advanced solid tumor such as melanoma, head and neck, liver or kidney cancer. This rearrangement joins TRBV7-9 to TRBJ1-2; unclear D gene. Sequenced here: CD4+ or CD8+ T cells sorted from blood, sampled in a trial of the OX40 agonist ivuxolimab. CDR3 protein: CASSPSGVYGYTF. DNA of the CDR3: TGTGCCAGCAGCCCTAGCGGGGTCTATGGCTACACCTTC.